The 23 T cell receptor beta chains reported below all come from one sample, sequenced in a study of early T cells in non-severe SARS-CoV-2 infection (dated by TCRdb to 2020 to 2023). The library was produced with 5' RACE. This sample was sequenced with a NextSeq 500. Through fastp at Q25 and MiXCR, TCRdb rebuilt clones from the public reads, retaining in-frame beta chains. Duplicate CDR3 protein sequences are folded into a single record with the most common DNA and genes. Across this sample there are 40,000 to 60,000 distinct CDR3 sequences, with 6.2% seen only once. Roughly 6.9% of the sample is in the top ten clones. The source material was whole blood, sampled at baseline. The source of these receptors is an adult who was a healthcare worker with PCR-confirmed SARS-CoV-2 infection or an uninfected control (not recorded which).

This clonotype was counted ten times or more. The J gene is TRBJ1-6, the V gene TRBV28; 8 bases line up with TRBD1. The length of the CDR3 is 14 residues. V was pared by 6 bases and J by 6 bases, with 4 bases of the junction left unmatched. Germline CDR1 is MDHEN and CDR2 is SYDVKM. The CDR3 DNA reads TGTGCCAGCAGCTCGGGACAGGTTAATTCACCCCTCCACTTT. This translates into CASSSGQVNSPLHF.

This clonotype was detected many times. The rearrangement links TRBV20-1 to TRBJ2-7; no reliable D call. The CDR3 length is 13 residues. Trimming took off 4 bases at V and 3 bases at J, with 13 bases between the two ends. CDR1 is DFQATT, CDR2 SNEGSKA, per germline (reference sequence). The CDR3 loop reads CSANPSRGYEQYF. The CDR3 nucleotides are TGCAGTGCTAACCCCTCCCGCGGCTACGAGCAGTACTTC.

The sample holds many counts of this clonotype. The chain is built from TRBV12-3 or TRBV12-4 and TRBJ2-3; no clear D. Trimming left V 3 bases short and J 4 bases short, with 2 bases between. This CDR3 contains 11 residues. CDR3 nucleotide sequence: TGTGCCAGCAGTTTCGCAGATACGCAGTATTTT. Translating it yields CASSFADTQYF.

This clonotype was counted ten times or more. The genes are TRBV18 and TRBJ2-1; 14 bases match TRBD2. CDR1 and CDR2 from the germline V gene are KGHSH and LQKENI. The junction had 2 bases not matched to a gene; V was cut back by 1 base and J by 6 bases. This CDR3 comprises 16 residues. The CDR3 DNA reads TGTGCCAGCTCACCACGACTAGCGGGAGGGCCCAATGAGCAGTTCTTC. Translation: CASSPRLAGGPNEQFF. Combining the CDR3 with reference TRBV18 and TRBJ2-1 gives the whole variable domain NAGVMQNPRHLVRRRGQEARLRCSPMKGHSHVYWYRQLPEEGLKFMVYLQKENIIDESGMPKERFSAEFPKEGPSILRIQQVVRGDSAAYFCASSPRLAGGPNEQFFGPGTRLTVL.

The sample holds a few counts of this clonotype. The rearrangement uses TRBV6-5 and TRBJ1-2, with D uncertain. This CDR3 region has 13 residues. Deletions cut 2 bases from V and 3 bases from J, with 7 bases between. Germline CDR1 MNHEY, CDR2 SVGAGI. The chain's CDR3 is CASSYGMYYGYTF. CDR3 nucleotides: TGTGCCAGCAGTTACGGAATGTACTATGGCTACACCTTC.

This clonotype was picked up many times. The chain is built from TRBV20-1 and TRBJ2-1; tentative D call: TRBD2 (5 bases). Trimming took 3 bases from V and 0 from J, leaving 12 bases between them. CDR1 is DFQATT and CDR2 is SNEGSKA in the germline V gene (reference sequence). The CDR3 covers 15 residues. CDR3: CSASSASSSYNEQFF. The CDR3 nucleotides are TGCAGTGCTAGTAGCGCCAGTAGCTCCTACAATGAGCAGTTCTTC.

The table lists this clonotype with a few counts. V gene TRBV20-1 combines with J gene TRBJ1-6; tentatively, D is TRBD1 (5 bases). V was trimmed by 3 bases and J by 7 bases, leaving 10 bases between them. This CDR3 has 13 residues. CDR1 DFQATT and CDR2 SNEGSKA come from the germline V gene (reference sequence). The CDR3 sequence is CSASVGTNSPLHF. Written as DNA, the CDR3 is TGCAGTGCTAGTGTTGGGACGAATTCACCCCTCCACTTT.

This clonotype was found many times. The chain links TRBV10-1 to TRBJ2-3, with D possibly being TRBD2 (5 bases). Trimming pared 6 bases from V and 5 bases from J, leaving 12 bases between. The CDR3 sequence is 13 residues long. The germline gives CDR1 WNHNN, CDR2 SYGVQD (reference sequence). CDR3 protein: CASSSGVKDTQYF. The DNA of the CDR3 is TGCGCCAGCAGCAGCGGTGTTAAAGATACGCAGTATTTT.

This chain uses TRBV2 with TRBJ2-7, with D unresolved. The CDR3 extends over 18 amino acids. V dropped 1 base and J dropped 3 bases, with 22 bases sitting between them. From germline, CDR1 is SNHLY and CDR2 FYNNEI. CDR3 bases: TGTGCCAGCAGTGAAGGCAGGCCCTCAAAATCCTTTCTCTACGAGCAGTACTTC. Translation: CASSEGRPSKSFLYEQYF.

This clonotype has more than one count but fewer than ten. This chain joins TRBV4-1 and TRBJ2-3, with 7 bases lining up with TRBD2. V gave up 1 base and J gave up 3 bases; unmatched junction bases: 4. The CDR3 length is 15 residues. Germline V lookup: CDR1 MGHRA, CDR2 YSYEKL. The CDR3 sequence: CASSQGGSRTDTQYF. The CDR3 coding sequence is TGCGCCAGCAGCCAAGGCGGGAGTAGGACAGATACGCAGTATTTT.

This clonotype has a count of ten or more. The chain carries TRBV7-9 and TRBJ1-4, with D perhaps TRBD1 (6 bases). This CDR3 is 15 amino acids long. Per the germline V gene, CDR1 is SEHNR and CDR2 is FQNEAQ (reference sequence). Deletions cut 6 bases from V and 1 base from J, with 12 bases between. CDR3 DNA sequence: TGTGCCAGCAGACGTGGGGGCGGAACTAATGAAAAACTGTTTTTT. Its protein product is CASRRGGGTNEKLFF.

This clonotype has a handful of counts. The chain uses TRBV2 and TRBJ2-3; 7 bases fit TRBD2. The junction had 5 bases not matched to a gene; V was cut back by 5 bases and J by 0 bases. This CDR3 has 15 amino acids. Germline assignment: CDR1 SNHLY and CDR2 FYNNEI. The DNA for the CDR3 is TGTGCCAGCAGTAAACTAGCGAGCAGCACAGATACGCAGTATTTT. Its translation: CASSKLASSTDTQYF.

In its sample, this clonotype was seen many times. J is TRBJ2-5 and V is TRBV5-1; TRBD2 aligns across 7 bases. Unmatched junction bases numbered 4, after V lost 0 bases and J lost 2 bases. Germline CDR1 reads SGHRS; CDR2 reads YFSETQ. The length of the CDR3 is 15 residues. The chain's CDR3 is CASSLAGGWQETQYF. CDR3 bases: TGCGCCAGCAGCTTGGCGGGGGGATGGCAAGAGACCCAGTACTTC.

This clonotype was recorded many times. The rearrangement links TRBV7-6 to TRBJ2-1, with D possibly TRBD1 on 6 matching bases. V lost 4 bases, J lost 7 bases, and 14 bases lay in between. The CDR3 totals 14 residues. CDR1 is SGHVS, CDR2 FNYEAQ, per germline. In DNA form, the CDR3 reads TGTGCCAGCAGCTCACATCCGACAGGTAATGAGCAGTTCTTC. It yields the protein CASSSHPTGNEQFF.

This clonotype has ten or more counts. The rearrangement joins TRBV7-8 to TRBJ1-5, with 7 positions matching TRBD1. Germline lookup yields CDR1 SGHVS and CDR2 FQNEAQ. CDR3 size: 15 residues. V was clipped by 5 bases and J by 2 bases; unmatched bases: 6. The CDR3 coding sequence is TGTGCCAGCAGCGTAGGGGGCGCGGGCAATCAGCCCCAGCATTTT. As protein: CASSVGGAGNQPQHF.

This clonotype was detected only a few times. The chain carries TRBV5-1 and TRBJ2-3; 7 nucleotides agree with TRBD2. Losses at the gene ends were 2 bases for V and 6 bases for J; bases not matched to a gene: 9. Looked up from germline, CDR1 is SGHRS and CDR2 is YFSETQ. This CDR3 is built from 15 residues. CDR3 nucleotides: TGCGCCAGCAGCTTCGGCGGGAGTATAAGGGATACGCAGTATTTT. It codes for CASSFGGSIRDTQYF.

The table lists this clonotype with many counts. The DNA for the CDR3 is TGCAGCGTTGAAGGACACTCCTACGAGCAGTACTTC. Residues: CSVEGHSYEQYF. The J gene is TRBJ2-7, the V gene TRBV29-1; D is uncertain. The CDR3 is 12 residues long. Germline-derived CDR1 and CDR2 are SQVTM and ANQGSEA. Trimming left V 1 base short and J 0 bases short, with 4 bases between.

The chain employs TRBV7-2 and TRBJ2-7; D possibly matches TRBD1 or TRBD2 (5 bases each). Germline V gene data show CDR1 as SGHTA and CDR2 as FQGNSA. Trimming took 1 base from V and 1 from J, leaving 11 bases between them. The CDR3 contains 15 residues. CDR3 nucleotides: TGTGCCAGCAGCTTAGAAGGGACCACATCCTACGAGCAGTACTTC. Residues: CASSLEGTTSYEQYF.

This clonotype was counted at least ten times. V and J are TRBV7-6 and TRBJ2-5; D may correspond to TRBD1 or TRBD2 (5 bases each). V was trimmed by 5 bases and J by 5 bases, leaving 15 bases between them. Germline lookup yields CDR1 SGHVS and CDR2 FNYEAQ. The CDR3 is 14 amino acids. The CDR3 coding sequence is TGTGCCAGCAGCAATACTCTGTGGGGGGAGACCCAGTACTTC. Residues: CASSNTLWGETQYF.

This clonotype was counted a few times. The V call is TRBV19, the J call TRBJ2-7; D is unclear. The CDR3 totals 15 residues. The V end was cut by 3 bases, the J end by 0 bases, with 12 bases between. The germline V gene has CDR1 LNHDA and CDR2 SQIVND (reference sequence). The CDR3 protein is CASSIAQGNSYEQYF. The CDR3 DNA is TGTGCCAGTAGTATTGCACAAGGGAACTCCTACGAGCAGTACTTC.

The sample holds many counts of this clonotype. V usage is TRBV7-6 and J usage is TRBJ2-5, with no clear D. Trimming left V 3 bases short and J 7 bases short, with 15 bases between. The CDR3 loop spans 14 amino acids. Germline V gene data show CDR1 as SGHVS and CDR2 as FNYEAQ. CDR3 DNA: TGTGCCAGCAGCTTGAATAGCAGAGACGGGACCCAGTACTTC. It specifies CASSLNSRDGTQYF.

This clonotype was observed many times. This chain links TRBV25-1 with TRBJ1-1, with a possible D match to TRBD1 (6 bases). This CDR3 is 13 amino acids long. CDR1 is MGHDK and CDR2 is SYGVNS in the germline V gene. Between the trimmed V and J ends, which lost 8 bases and 1 base, there was a span of 11 bases. The CDR3 DNA follows: TGTGCCAGCCAAGGACAGACGAACACTGAAGCTTTCTTT. Its protein product is CASQGQTNTEAFF.

This clonotype was observed at least ten times. This chain connects TRBV12-3 or TRBV12-4 to TRBJ1-1, with TRBD1 identical over 7 bases. Trimming cost V 5 bases and J 7 bases; bases outside gene matches: 1. There are 11 residues in the CDR3. DNA for the CDR3: TGTGCCAGCAGTAACAGGGGTGAAGCTTTCTTT. Protein sequence: CASSNRGEAFF.